A single sample is the source of the 3 T cell receptor beta chains below, sequenced in a study of CD8 T cells in ankylosing spondylitis. TCRdb fed the 5' RACE reads into MiXCR, producing one record per CDR3 protein. The sample holds 300,000 to 400,000 distinct CDR3 sequences, about 15% seen once. The sample comprised blood, either unsorted or a sorted T cell fraction (not recorded which). The source of these receptors is a male donor with ankylosing spondylitis or in good health (not recorded which).

The gene calls are TRBV11-2 and TRBJ2-7; TRBD2 is a possible D gene (5 bases). The CDR3 runs 14 residues. Trimming pared 6 bases from V and 4 bases from J, leaving 16 bases between. CDR1 and CDR2 (germline): SGHAT, FQNNGV. CDR3 loop: CASSELRERYEQYF. For the CDR3, the DNA is TGTGCCAGCAGTGAATTAAGGGAGAGATACGAGCAGTACTTC.

This clonotype was seen ten or more times. The chain is built from TRBV27 and TRBJ1-5; the D gene is possibly TRBD1 (6 bases). The germline V gene encodes CDR1 MNHEY and CDR2 SMNVEV (reference sequence). This CDR3 has 16 residues. Between the trimmed V and J ends, which lost 2 bases and 1 base, there was a span of 12 bases. In DNA, the CDR3 is TGTGCCAGCAGTTTAGGGCAGGGGACGAGCAATCAGCCCCAGCATTTT. It is translated as CASSLGQGTSNQPQHF.

CDR3 in DNA: TGTGCCACCAGTGCGGGAGGGCCTAGTGAGCAGTTCTTC. Amino acid sequence: CATSAGGPSEQFF. The chain combines TRBV24-1 with TRBJ2-1; 8 bases are shared with TRBD2. Per germline, CDR1 KGHDR and CDR2 SFDVKD. The CDR3 extends over 13 amino acids. With V trimmed by 5 bases and J by 9 bases, 5 bases remained unmatched.